This TCR beta chain came from a study of cytomegalovirus exposure and HLA in healthy donors. Use of 60 Vbeta and 13 Jbeta primers characterized the PCR. The assay was immunoSEQ multiplex PCR, and TCRdb's table has in-frame clones only and misses some. The sample lists about 130,000 clones, 70% to 80% seen once, with 1.3% to 1.5% in the top ten. This CDR3 spans 15 amino acids. CDR1 and CDR2 from the germline V gene are MNHEY and SMNVEV (reference sequence). With 0 bases clipped from V and 6 bases from J, the junction kept 1 base outside the gene matches. The TCR was taken from a female donor in good health and CMV-seronegative. The sequenced sample consisted of PBMCs. The chain combines TRBV27 with TRBJ2-1; the match to TRBD2 covers 11 bases. CDR3 nucleotides: TGTGCCAGCAGTTTATCAACTAGCGGGGGCAATGAGCAGTTCTTC. Translated: CASSLSTSGGNEQFF.